Below, one TCR beta chain is given with its context. TCRdb analysed the 5' RACE reads with MiXCR anew, one entry per CDR3 protein. The repertoire includes 300,000 to 400,000 distinct CDR3 sequences, 25% to 30% of them detected once, and about 13% sits in the top ten. The V end lost 6 bases, the J end lost 5 bases, and 19 bases lay between the germline ends. CDR3 size: 15 residues. The sample comes from a study of T-cell memory formation after mild COVID-19. The rearrangement links TRBV12-3 or TRBV12-4 to TRBJ1-1; a weak D match, TRBD1 (6 bases). This TCR derives from an adult woman who had mild COVID-19 (a few samples of this study predate the infection). Cell type and time point are not known. The sequenced sample consisted of PBMCs or a T cell subset sorted from them (not recorded which). CDR3 loop: CASSPGLGGGTEAFF. For the CDR3, the DNA is TGTGCCAGCAGCCCCGGACTGGGAGGGGGAACTGAAGCTTTCTTT.